The 14 T cell receptor beta chains below come from one sample, sequenced in a study of cytomegalovirus exposure and HLA in healthy donors. In the PCR, 60 Vbeta and 13 Jbeta primers were used. Generated by immunoSEQ multiplex PCR, the TCRdb table keeps only in-frame clones and is missing some. Among 150,000 to 200,000 clones listed, around four fifths were seen once. The sample taken for sequencing was PBMCs. The receptor source for this set is a woman aged 18-35 years in good health and CMV-seronegative.

V usage is TRBV5-1 and J usage is TRBJ2-7; 8 positions agree with TRBD1. The germline V gene has CDR1 SGHRS and CDR2 YFSETQ. After removal of 5 bases from V and 5 bases from J, the junction contained 12 bases not matched to a gene. CDR3 length equals 15 residues. In DNA form, the CDR3 reads TGCGCCAGCAGTTTGCCCCAGGGGGCTAGGGACGAGCAGTACTTC. Protein: CASSLPQGARDEQYF.

The chain links TRBV5-1 to TRBJ1-4; 9 bases match TRBD1. Germline V lookup: CDR1 SGHRS, CDR2 YFSETQ. The V segment lost 4 bases and the J segment 6 bases; nucleotides outside the gene matches: 4. The CDR3 covers 14 residues. CDR3 sequence: CASSVGQGYEKLFF. CDR3 nucleotides: TGCGCCAGCAGCGTGGGACAGGGCTATGAAAAACTGTTTTTT.

This clone was found a few times. This sequence joins TRBV6-6 and TRBJ2-7; the D is unclear. Germline V gene lookup returns CDR1 MNHNY and CDR2 SVGAGI (reference sequence). The CDR3 length is 11 residues. V lost 0 bases and J lost 5, with 2 bases in between. The CDR3 sequence: CASSYSNEQYF. The CDR3 bases are TGTGCCAGCAGTTACTCTAACGAGCAGTACTTC.

J is TRBJ1-2 and V is TRBV6-5; no firm D call. The CDR3 has 13 residues. CDR1 is MNHEY and CDR2 is SVGAGI in the germline V gene. V lost 2 bases and J 1 base, leaving 5 bases between the germline ends. The CDR3 sequence: CASSYGINYGYTF. In nucleotides, the CDR3 is TGTGCCAGCAGTTACGGCATTAACTATGGCTACACCTTC.

The J gene is TRBJ2-6, the V gene TRBV19; 9 positions match TRBD1. Trimming removed 4 bases from V and 4 bases from J; junction bases left unmatched: 23. Germline values: CDR1 LNHDA, CDR2 SQIVND (reference sequence). This CDR3 region has 22 residues. CDR3: CASSKRLYLTGTGPRGANVLTF. The CDR3, as DNA: TGTGCCAGTAGTAAGAGGTTGTATCTTACCGGGACAGGGCCGAGGGGGGCCAACGTCCTGACTTTC.

The chain has TRBV5-1 and TRBJ1-1, with TRBD1 as a possible D gene (5 bases). CDR3 length: 13 amino acids. The V gene lost 3 bases and the J gene lost 5 bases, with 11 bases spanning the gap. Germline values: CDR1 SGHRS, CDR2 YFSETQ. DNA of the CDR3: TGCGCCAGCAGCTCCGGGCGGGGGACTGAAGCTTTCTTT. It specifies CASSSGRGTEAFF.

The V call is TRBV9, the J call TRBJ1-3, with 12 bases matching TRBD1. The CDR3 contains 17 residues. CDR1 and CDR2 from the germline V gene are SGDLS and YYNGEE. V dropped 2 bases and J dropped 5; count of bases not matched to a gene: 8. The DNA of the CDR3 is TGTGCCAGCAGCGTCAATCCGGGACAGGGGGCAAGAAACACCATATATTTT. It encodes CASSVNPGQGARNTIYF.

This chain uses TRBV7-9 with TRBJ2-1; 7 nucleotides align to TRBD2. CDR1 is SEHNR, CDR2 FQNEAQ, per germline (reference sequence). The CDR3 totals 14 residues. J lost 8 bases, V lost 1 base, and 5 bases had no gene match. The CDR3 spells CASSLERGPYEQFF. CDR3 nucleotides: TGTGCCAGCAGCTTAGAGCGGGGACCCTATGAGCAGTTCTTC.

This chain connects TRBV18 to TRBJ2-5; D not certain. Looked up from germline, CDR1 is KGHSH and CDR2 is LQKENI. V lost 3 bases to trimming and J lost 1 base, with 6 bases between them. The CDR3 totals 13 residues. Here the CDR3 reads CASSPRLQETQYF. The CDR3 DNA sequence: TGTGCCAGCTCACCTCGTCTCCAAGAGACCCAGTACTTC.

V and J are TRBV27 and TRBJ2-3; TRBD2 aligns across 9 bases. This CDR3 comprises 16 residues. V shed 3 bases, J shed 1 base, and the junction held 5 bases outside the gene matches. Germline V gene data show CDR1 as MNHEY and CDR2 as SMNVEV (reference sequence). CDR3 residues: CASSFPRGGGTDTQYF. CDR3 coding DNA: TGTGCCAGCAGTTTTCCACGCGGGGGGGGCACAGATACGCAGTATTTT.

This chain connects TRBV5-1 to TRBJ2-1, with D maybe TRBD1 (7 bases). Trimming stripped 4 bases from V and 7 bases from J, with 21 bases between. The CDR3 runs 16 residues. From germline, CDR1 is SGHRS and CDR2 YFSETQ. The CDR3 loop reads CASSAIGGGHGNEQFF. As DNA, the CDR3 is TGCGCCAGCAGCGCGATCGGAGGGGGCCATGGTAATGAGCAGTTCTTC.

The chain recombines TRBV27 with TRBJ2-5; 11 nucleotides agree with TRBD2. V was clipped by 2 bases and J by 4 bases; unmatched bases: 9. Per the germline V gene, CDR1 is MNHEY and CDR2 is SMNVEV (reference sequence). The length of the CDR3 is 17 residues. CDR3 sequence (DNA): TGTGCCAGCAGTTTAGGGTTAGCGGGGGGGGCCGGAGAGACCCAGTACTTC. Its protein is CASSLGLAGGAGETQYF.

This chain joins TRBV6-6 and TRBJ1-5, with 7 nucleotides matching TRBD1. This CDR3 is built from 13 residues. Unmatched junction bases numbered 5, after V lost 10 bases and J lost 2 bases. Germline lookup yields CDR1 MNHNY and CDR2 SVGAGI (reference sequence). The CDR3 loop is CAIQGTGNQPQHF. For the CDR3, the DNA is TGTGCCATCCAAGGGACAGGCAATCAGCCCCAGCATTTT.

On this clone itself: The sample has other DNA sequences that encode this CDR3 too. The rearrangement joins TRBV6-5 to TRBJ2-7; a possible D gene is TRBD1 (5 bases). In germline, CDR1 is MNHEY, CDR2 SVGAGI. This CDR3 region has 14 residues. V was clipped by 2 bases and J by 2 bases, with 10 bases between them. The CDR3 spells CASSYSQGTYEQYF. The CDR3 coding sequence is TGTGCCAGCAGTTACAGTCAGGGAACCTACGAGCAGTACTTC.